The 22 T cell receptor beta chains below were found in one sample sequenced in a study of glioma-infiltrating T cells after dendritic cell vaccination. Specified time point: after dendritic cell vaccination, including at tumor progression/relapse. Clones were read by immunoSEQ multiplex PCR, and TCRdb kept only the in-frame ones, dropping some. The table has 65,000 or so clones, around nine tenths seen once. Sequenced material: blood, taken after dendritic cell vaccination. These receptors came from a human donor with glioblastoma.

The rearrangement links TRBV9 to TRBJ1-1; tentative D call: TRBD1 (6 bases). This CDR3 region has 16 residues. Trimming cost V 0 bases and J 1 base, with 13 bases left between them. CDR1 and CDR2 from the germline V gene are SGDLS and YYNGEE. CDR3 region: CASSVAPETGNTEAFF. Written as DNA, the CDR3 is TGTGCCAGCAGCGTAGCCCCCGAGACAGGGAACACTGAAGCTTTCTTT.

The V call is TRBV2, the J call TRBJ2-5, with 9 bases lining up with TRBD1. V trimming: 8 bases; J trimming: 5 bases; junction bases outside the gene matches: 9. Germline loops: CDR1 SNHLY, CDR2 FYNNEI. This CDR3 contains 14 residues. The CDR3 region is CASGRDRVLETQYF. The CDR3 nucleotides are TGTGCCAGCGGCCGGGACAGGGTTTTGGAGACCCAGTACTTC. Full variable domain (remainder filled in from reference TRBV2 and TRBJ2-5): EPEVTQTPSHQVTQMGQEVILRCVPISNHLYFYWYRQILGQKVEFLVSFYNNEISEKSEIFDDQFSVERPDGSNFTLKIRSTKLEDSAMYFCASGRDRVLETQYFGPGTRLLVL.

The genes are TRBV5-8 and TRBJ1-1; D is undetermined. Germline CDR1 SGHTS, CDR2 YDEGEE. V was clipped by 0 bases and J by 10 bases, with 10 bases between them. The CDR3 is made up of 12 amino acids. The CDR3 DNA sequence: TGTGCCAGCAGCTTGGGTGGCGGAGGAGCTTTCTTT. Encoded protein: CASSLGGGGAFF.

The genes are TRBV30 and TRBJ2-4; D gene ambiguous. From germline, CDR1 is GTSNPN and CDR2 SVGIG (reference sequence). CDR3 size: 12 residues. V was trimmed by 7 bases and J by 0 bases, leaving 7 bases between them. CDR3: CAFELAKNIQYF. CDR3 DNA: TGTGCCTTTGAACTAGCCAAAAACATTCAGTACTTC.

This clone has more than one count but fewer than ten. The rearrangement links TRBV12-2 to TRBJ1-1; the tabulated D call, TRBD1, remains unverified against the DNA. TRBV12-2 counts as a pseudogene. CDR3 length: 17 amino acids. The CDR3 region is CASRSRSGDRPNTEAFF. In DNA, the CDR3 is TGTGCAAGTCGCTCTAGGTCTGGGGACAGGCCGAACACTGAAGCTTTCTTT.

The chain is built from TRBV11-2 and TRBJ2-7; D uncertain. The CDR3 has 14 amino acids. V lost 2 bases and J lost 4, with 12 bases in between. Germline CDR1 SGHAT, CDR2 FQNNGV. Here the CDR3 reads CASSLPDLRYEQYF. The CDR3 coding sequence is TGTGCCAGCAGCTTACCTGATTTGAGGTACGAGCAGTACTTC.

This chain connects TRBV5-1 to TRBJ1-2; D is undetermined. Deletions cut 0 bases from V and 0 bases from J, with 3 bases between. Germline CDR1 and CDR2: SGHRS and YFSETQ. This CDR3 has 13 amino acids. CDR3 DNA sequence: TGCGCCAGCAGCTTGGTTACTAACTATGGCTACACCTTC. Amino acid sequence: CASSLVTNYGYTF.

CDR3 loop: CASSPREGGTDTQYF. The CDR3 DNA is TGTGCCAGCAGCCCGCGGGAGGGTGGCACAGATACGCAGTATTTT. V gene TRBV11-3 combines with J gene TRBJ2-3; 9 nucleotides line up with TRBD2. V lost 5 bases and J lost 1; bases outside the gene matches: 4. This CDR3 has 15 amino acids. Germline V lookup: CDR1 SGHNT, CDR2 YENEEA.

The rearrangement links TRBV6-5 to TRBJ1-2, with TRBD1 as a possible D gene (6 bases). CDR1 MNHEY and CDR2 SVGAGI come from the germline V gene. V was clipped by 2 bases and J by 0 bases, with 7 bases between them. This CDR3 contains 14 residues. The CDR3 sequence: CASSYRGSNYGYTF. CDR3 DNA: TGTGCCAGCAGTTACAGGGGGTCTAACTATGGCTACACCTTC.

CDR3 coding DNA: TGCGCCAGCAGCATAGGGACAGATAGCAATCAGCCCCAGCATTTT. It codes for CASSIGTDSNQPQHF. The rearrangement uses TRBV5-1 and TRBJ1-5; 7 positions agree with TRBD1. The CDR3 covers 15 residues. Germline loops: CDR1 SGHRS, CDR2 YFSETQ. V lost 4 bases to trimming and J lost 0 bases; unmatched junction nucleotides: 4.

This clone occurred once. The sample contains more than one DNA sequence encoding this CDR3. The chain has TRBV7-3 and TRBJ2-2, with TRBD2 matching 8 bases. With 2 bases clipped from V and 1 base from J, the junction kept 0 bases outside the gene matches. Germline V gene lookup returns CDR1 SGHTA and CDR2 FQGTGA. This CDR3 is built from 15 residues. CDR3 in DNA: TGTGCCAGCAGCTTAGCGGGAGGGAACACCGGGGAGCTGTTTTTT. The encoded protein is CASSLAGGNTGELFF.

The chain employs TRBV25-1 and TRBJ2-2; maybe TRBD2 (6 bases). Germline values: CDR1 MGHDK, CDR2 SYGVNS. Trimming removed 6 bases from V and 3 bases from J, with 17 bases in between. The CDR3 is made up of 16 amino acids. The CDR3, as DNA: TGTGCCAGCAGGACCTGGGGGGATCGCGACACCGGGGAGCTGTTTTTT. Translated, it gives CASRTWGDRDTGELFF. The complete variable domain, with remaining parts taken from reference TRBV25-1 and TRBJ2-2, reads EADIYQTPRYLVIGTGKKITLECSQTMGHDKMYWYQQDPGMELHLIHYSYGVNSTEKGDLSSESTVSRIRTEHFPLTLESARPSHTSQYLCASRTWGDRDTGELFFGEGSRLTVL.

This clone has just a few counts. V usage is TRBV2 and J usage is TRBJ1-6, with D possibly matching TRBD1 (5 bases). Trimming took off 10 bases at V and 13 bases at J, with 14 bases between the two ends. The V gene's germline CDR1 is SNHLY and CDR2 FYNNEI. The CDR3 runs to 11 residues. Here the CDR3 DNA reads TGTGCCACCAGGCAGGGCGCCCCCCTCCACTTT. Translated: CATRQGAPLHF.

In DNA form, the CDR3 reads TGTGCCAGCAGCTTGAATCTGGGGGCGTCCACTGAAGCTTTCTTT. It is translated as CASSLNLGASTEAFF. The chain carries TRBV5-4 and TRBJ1-1; tentative D call: TRBD1 (6 bases). Trimming removed 1 base from V and 4 bases from J, with 14 bases in between. This CDR3 region has 15 residues. CDR1 and CDR2 from the germline V gene are SGHNT and YYREEE (reference sequence).

This chain uses TRBV14 with TRBJ2-1; TRBD1 might be the D (6 bases). Germline CDR1 and CDR2: SGHDN and FVKESK. The CDR3 is 13 residues long. The V gene lost 4 bases and the J gene lost 10 bases, with 14 bases spanning the gap. The CDR3 DNA follows: TGTGCCAGCAGCCCGACACGTGGGACAGAGCAGTTCTTC. It codes for CASSPTRGTEQFF.

The genes are TRBV7-2 and TRBJ2-1; possibly TRBD1 for D (6 bases). V was trimmed by 1 base and J by 6 bases, leaving 13 bases between them. This CDR3 spans 15 amino acids. CDR1 and CDR2 from the germline V gene are SGHTA and FQGNSA. CDR3: CASSLEGHSINEQFF. The DNA for the CDR3 is TGTGCCAGCAGCTTAGAGGGACATTCTATCAATGAGCAGTTCTTC.

The chain links TRBV6-4 to TRBJ1-4; TRBD1 agrees at 9 bases. CDR3 length equals 15 residues. V dropped 6 bases and J dropped 5; count of bases not matched to a gene: 7. Germline V gives CDR1 MRHNA, CDR2 SNTAGT. The DNA of the CDR3 is TGTGCCAGCAGCCAGGACAGGGGATTGAATGAAAAACTGTTTTTT. This sequence encodes CASSQDRGLNEKLFF.

This rearrangement joins TRBV27 to TRBJ2-4, with 7 bases that match TRBD1. The germline V gene has CDR1 MNHEY and CDR2 SMNVEV (reference sequence). This CDR3 is 14 amino acids long. Trimming took 5 bases from V and 6 from J; bases not matched to a gene: 7. Here the CDR3 DNA reads TGTGCCAGCAGTCCGAGACAGGGTGGAAACATTCAGTACTTC. Protein product: CASSPRQGGNIQYF.

J is TRBJ1-4 and V is TRBV5-1, with D maybe TRBD1 (5 bases). CDR1 and CDR2 from the germline V gene are SGHRS and YFSETQ. With 4 bases removed from V and 0 bases from J, the gap between germline ends came to 7 bases. This CDR3 spans 14 amino acids. The CDR3 loop reads CASSRQPTNEKLFF. The CDR3 coding sequence is TGCGCCAGCAGCAGACAGCCAACTAATGAAAAACTGTTTTTT.

The V call is TRBV29-1, the J call TRBJ1-1; TRBD1 might be the D (6 bases). The CDR3 loop spans 13 amino acids. Germline loops: CDR1 SQVTM, CDR2 ANQGSEA. The V gene lost 1 base and the J gene lost 10 bases, with 16 bases spanning the gap. CDR3 region: CSVEATGQLGAFF. CDR3 nucleotide sequence: TGCAGCGTTGAAGCGACAGGACAACTTGGAGCTTTCTTT.

This chain connects TRBV4-3 to TRBJ1-1, with D unclear. This CDR3 contains 14 residues. Between the trimmed V and J ends, which lost 0 bases and 10 bases, there was a span of 15 bases. Per germline, CDR1 LGHNA and CDR2 YSLEER. The CDR3 DNA is TGCGCCAGCAGCCAAGATCTGTTTCTCGGAGGAGCTTTCTTT. It yields the protein CASSQDLFLGGAFF.

The rearrangement uses TRBV11-1 and TRBJ1-3; no clear D gene. The V gene lost 5 bases and the J gene lost 2 bases, with 10 bases spanning the gap. This CDR3 has 14 residues. CDR1 SGHAT and CDR2 FQDESV come from the germline V gene (reference sequence). CDR3 in DNA: TGTGCCAGCAGCGACGGAGTCGCTGGAAACACCATATATTTT. Residues: CASSDGVAGNTIYF.